A selection of T cell receptor beta chains follows, all from one sample in a study of blood T cell repertoires in COVID-19. TCRdb keeps only in-frame clones here, not all; method: immunoSEQ multiplex PCR. The repertoire holds about 280,000 clones, with about 85% as singletons. Input material: PBMCs or T cells enriched from blood (not recorded which). The receptors shown here come from a woman between 50 and 59 years old who had recovered from COVID-19. Both conserved end residues are part of each CDR3. D genes are given only for firm matches. Clone size is stated in some rows and not others, as once, few, many or a class when expanded.

clone size: .
D gene: .
V gene: TRBV7-2
J gene: TRBJ2-1
CDR3 DNA: TGTGCCAGCAGCTCACAAATGGGGGCAAGTGAGCAGTTCTTC
CDR3 protein: CASSSQMGASEQFF

clone size: few
D gene: .
V gene: TRBV4-2
J gene: TRBJ2-6
CDR3 DNA: TGTGCCAGCAGCCAGGGCGGGCCCTCCCTCCTACTCTCTGGGGCCAACGTCCTGACTTTC
CDR3 protein: CASSQGGPSLLLSGANVLTF

clone size: .
D gene: .
V gene: TRBV6-5
J gene: TRBJ2-7
CDR3 DNA: TGTGCCAGCAGTTACGGTGGGGGGTTCTACGAGCAGTACTTC
CDR3 protein: CASSYGGGFYEQYF

clone size: .
D gene: .
V gene: TRBV10-2
J gene: TRBJ1-1
CDR3 DNA: TGCGCCAGCCTAACATCACAGGGTAAGACTGAAGCTTTCTTT
CDR3 protein: CASLTSQGKTEAFF

clone size: .
D gene: .
V gene: TRBV7-9
J gene: TRBJ2-7
CDR3 DNA: TGTGCCAGCAGCTTAGCTCGGGCGGAGCGGGCAAAATCCTACGAGCAGTACTTC
CDR3 protein: CASSLARAERAKSYEQYF

clone size: .
D gene: TRBD1
V gene: TRBV30
J gene: TRBJ1-2
CDR3 DNA: TGTGCCTGGAGCGGGACAGACCTTTACTATGGCTACACCTTC
CDR3 protein: CAWSGTDLYYGYTF

clone size: .
D gene: .
V gene: TRBV9
J gene: TRBJ2-7
CDR3 DNA: TGTGCCAGCAGCGCCCTAGACAGCACCCTCTACGAGCAGTACTTC
CDR3 protein: CASSALDSTLYEQYF

clone size: .
D gene: .
V gene: TRBV3-1/TRBV3-2
J gene: TRBJ2-5
CDR3 DNA: TGTGCCAGCAGCCGATTTTGGTTAGCCCATGGCACCGACAAGGGGGACGAAGAGACCCAGTACTTC
CDR3 protein: CASSRFWLAHGTDKGDEETQYF

clone size: .
D gene: .
V gene: TRBV6-5
J gene: TRBJ2-7
CDR3 DNA: TGTGCCAGCAGTTACTCAGGCGGGCGCGCCTACGAGCAGTACTTC
CDR3 protein: CASSYSGGRAYEQYF

clone size: .
D gene: .
V gene: TRBV30
J gene: TRBJ1-3
CDR3 DNA: TGTGCCTGGACAAGGCAGGGGAACACCATATATTTT
CDR3 protein: CAWTRQGNTIYF

clone size: .
D gene: .
V gene: TRBV2
J gene: TRBJ2-3
CDR3 DNA: TGTGCCAGCAGTGAAGTGCGGGTTAGCACAGATACGCAGTATTTT
CDR3 protein: CASSEVRVSTDTQYF

clone size: .
D gene: TRBD1
V gene: TRBV5-5
J gene: TRBJ2-7
CDR3 DNA: TGTGCCAGCAGCTTGGGCGGGACAGGGGGGTATGGGAACGAGCAGTACTTC
CDR3 protein: CASSLGGTGGYGNEQYF

clone size: .
D gene: TRBD1
V gene: TRBV27
J gene: TRBJ2-3
CDR3 DNA: TGTGCCAGCGCCGGACAGGGGGTTTCGAATACGCAGTATTTT
CDR3 protein: CASAGQGVSNTQYF

clone size: .
D gene: .
V gene: TRBV5-1
J gene: TRBJ1-1
CDR3 DNA: TGCGCCAGCAGCCTATACAGGGATGTGAACACTGAAGCTTTCTTT
CDR3 protein: CASSLYRDVNTEAFF

clone size: .
D gene: TRBD1
V gene: TRBV18
J gene: TRBJ1-4
CDR3 DNA: TGTGCCAGCTCCAAAAGAGGACAGGGGGCGTTTGGTGGTGAAAAACTGTTTTTT
CDR3 protein: CASSKRGQGAFGGEKLFF

clone size: .
D gene: TRBD2
V gene: TRBV29-1
J gene: TRBJ2-5
CDR3 DNA: TGCAGCGTTGTTCCCGTCGCGGGAGGGTTGGAGACCCAGTACTTC
CDR3 protein: CSVVPVAGGLETQYF

clone size: .
D gene: .
V gene: TRBV5-6
J gene: TRBJ2-1
CDR3 DNA: TGTGCCAGCAGCTTGGGAGACGGGTACAATGAGCAGTTCTTC
CDR3 protein: CASSLGDGYNEQFF

clone size: .
D gene: TRBD2
V gene: TRBV7-8
J gene: TRBJ2-7
CDR3 DNA: TGTGCCAGCAGCTTAGAGACTAGCGGGAACTACGAGCAGTACTTC
CDR3 protein: CASSLETSGNYEQYF

clone size: once
D gene: .
V gene: TRBV7-2
J gene: TRBJ2-3
CDR3 DNA: TGTGCCAGCAGCTTAGCTCACACAGATACGCAGTATTTT
CDR3 protein: CASSLAHTDTQYF

clone size: .
D gene: .
V gene: TRBV3-1/TRBV3-2
J gene: TRBJ1-5
CDR3 DNA: TGTGCCAGCAGCCAAGATCGAGAGCAGCCCCAGCATTTT
CDR3 protein: CASSQDREQPQHF

clone size: .
D gene: TRBD1
V gene: TRBV6-5
J gene: TRBJ2-3
CDR3 DNA: TGTGCCAGCCAACCGGGACAGTGGACAGATACGCAGTATTTT
CDR3 protein: CASQPGQWTDTQYF

clone size: .
D gene: TRBD1
V gene: TRBV2
J gene: TRBJ1-2
CDR3 DNA: TGTGCCAGCAGCCACAGGGGGCCCCGGGGTGTTTCTGGCTACACCTTC
CDR3 protein: CASSHRGPRGVSGYTF

clone size: .
D gene: TRBD1
V gene: TRBV5-5
J gene: TRBJ1-5
CDR3 DNA: TGTGCCAGCAGCCCACAGGGGATTGTTCAGCCCCAGCATTTT
CDR3 protein: CASSPQGIVQPQHF

clone size: .
D gene: TRBD1
V gene: TRBV5-8
J gene: TRBJ2-2
CDR3 DNA: TGTGCCAGCAGCCCACGGACAGGCTTGGGTACCGGGGAGCTGTTTTTT
CDR3 protein: CASSPRTGLGTGELFF

clone size: .
D gene: TRBD1
V gene: TRBV6-1
J gene: TRBJ2-1
CDR3 DNA: TGTGCCAGCAGTGAAGTGGGGACAGGGTCCTACAATGAGCAGTTCTTC
CDR3 protein: CASSEVGTGSYNEQFF

clone size: .
D gene: .
V gene: TRBV6-2/TRBV6-3
J gene: TRBJ1-1
CDR3 DNA: TGTGCCAGCAGTTTCAGGGACAACTTGAACACTGAAGCTTTCTTT
CDR3 protein: CASSFRDNLNTEAFF

clone size: .
D gene: TRBD2
V gene: TRBV27
J gene: TRBJ2-1
CDR3 DNA: TGTGCCAGCAGTGCTCGGCTAGCGGGGAGTTACAATGAGCAGTTCTTC
CDR3 protein: CASSARLAGSYNEQFF

clone size: .
D gene: TRBD1
V gene: TRBV15
J gene: TRBJ1-1
CDR3 DNA: TGTGCCACCAGCAGAACAGGGGTCGTAGGTGAAGCTTTCTTT
CDR3 protein: CATSRTGVVGEAFF

clone size: once
D gene: .
V gene: TRBV6-1
J gene: TRBJ1-2
CDR3 DNA: TGTGCCAGCAGTGAAGGGCTTGGCTACACCTTC
CDR3 protein: CASSEGLGYTF

clone size: .
D gene: TRBD1
V gene: TRBV11-2
J gene: TRBJ1-2
CDR3 DNA: TGTGCCAGCAGCGTGGACAGGGGGCCTAACTATGGCTACACCTTC
CDR3 protein: CASSVDRGPNYGYTF

clone size: .
D gene: TRBD1
V gene: TRBV7-9
J gene: TRBJ1-2
CDR3 DNA: TGTGCCAGCAGCTTAGGCGGGACAGGGATACTTGGCTACACCTTC
CDR3 protein: CASSLGGTGILGYTF

clone size: once
D gene: .
V gene: TRBV7-6
J gene: TRBJ1-6
CDR3 DNA: TGTGCCAGCAGCCCCGAACTTATCAATTCACCCCTCCACTTT
CDR3 protein: CASSPELINSPLHF

clone size: .
D gene: .
V gene: TRBV25-1
J gene: TRBJ2-7
CDR3 DNA: TGTGCCAGCAGTGACTTGAAGACAGGCCTAGACGAGCAGTACTTC
CDR3 protein: CASSDLKTGLDEQYF

clone size: .
D gene: TRBD1
V gene: TRBV5-6
J gene: TRBJ1-2
CDR3 DNA: TGTGCCAGCGAGACCGGGACAGGGGTCTATGGCTACACCTTC
CDR3 protein: CASETGTGVYGYTF

clone size: .
D gene: TRBD1
V gene: TRBV7-8
J gene: TRBJ1-2
CDR3 DNA: TGTGCCAGCAGCCTAAACCCGGGACAGGGCGGCTACACCTTC
CDR3 protein: CASSLNPGQGGYTF

clone size: .
D gene: .
V gene: TRBV3-1/TRBV3-2
J gene: TRBJ2-3
CDR3 DNA: TGTGCCAGCAGCCAAACTTATACGCAGTATTTT
CDR3 protein: CASSQTYTQYF

clone size: once
D gene: .
V gene: TRBV7-9
J gene: TRBJ1-1
CDR3 DNA: TGTGCCAGCAGCTCCGACAAGCTTCTGGCTTTCTTT
CDR3 protein: CASSSDKLLAFF

clone size: .
D gene: TRBD1
V gene: TRBV28
J gene: TRBJ2-3
CDR3 DNA: TGTGCCAGCAGTTTACCGGGACAGGGTAGAACAGATACGCAGTATTTT
CDR3 protein: CASSLPGQGRTDTQYF

clone size: .
D gene: TRBD2
V gene: TRBV7-9
J gene: TRBJ2-2
CDR3 DNA: TGTGCCAGCAGGTCAAGCGGGAGGGCCGGGAACGGGGAGCTGTTTTTT
CDR3 protein: CASRSSGRAGNGELFF

clone size: few
D gene: .
V gene: TRBV6-5
J gene: TRBJ1-2
CDR3 DNA: TGTGCCAGCAGTCTGGGCGACTATGGCTACACCTTC
CDR3 protein: CASSLGDYGYTF

clone size: .
D gene: TRBD2
V gene: TRBV11-2
J gene: TRBJ2-5
CDR3 DNA: TGTGCCAGCAGCTTCGGGGGGGCTGCTTCTCAAGAGACCCAGTACTTC
CDR3 protein: CASSFGGAASQETQYF

clone size: .
D gene: TRBD1
V gene: TRBV18
J gene: TRBJ1-5
CDR3 DNA: TGTGCCAGCTGGGCCCTGGGACAGGCTAACGAGGTGGCCCAGCATTTT
CDR3 protein: CASWALGQANEVAQHF

clone size: .
D gene: TRBD1
V gene: TRBV19
J gene: TRBJ2-3
CDR3 DNA: TGTGCCAGTAGTTCCCTTAAGAAGCGGACAGGGGGCACAGATACGCAGTATTTT
CDR3 protein: CASSSLKKRTGGTDTQYF

clone size: .
D gene: TRBD2
V gene: TRBV5-6
J gene: TRBJ2-3
CDR3 DNA: TGTGCCAGCAGCTTGTTTAGCGGGACCACAGATACGCAGTATTTT
CDR3 protein: CASSLFSGTTDTQYF

clone size: few
D gene: .
V gene: TRBV28
J gene: TRBJ1-5
CDR3 DNA: TGTGCCAGCAGTTTCTGGCAGAGCAATCAGCCCCAGCATTTT
CDR3 protein: CASSFWQSNQPQHF

clone size: .
D gene: TRBD1
V gene: TRBV19
J gene: TRBJ1-5
CDR3 DNA: TGTGCCAGTAGTAAAGCCGGGACAGGGAACAATCAGCCCCAGCATTTT
CDR3 protein: CASSKAGTGNNQPQHF

clone size: .
D gene: .
V gene: TRBV29-1
J gene: TRBJ1-1
CDR3 DNA: TGCAGCGTTGCTGAGGGCGCGGACACTGAAGCTTTCTTT
CDR3 protein: CSVAEGADTEAFF

clone size: .
D gene: TRBD2
V gene: TRBV5-1
J gene: TRBJ2-1
CDR3 DNA: TGCGCCAGCAGCTTGGCCCTAGCGGACAATGAGCAGTTCTTC
CDR3 protein: CASSLALADNEQFF

clone size: .
D gene: .
V gene: TRBV5-1
J gene: TRBJ1-2
CDR3 DNA: TGCGCCAGCAGCCTGGACAGCTATGGCTACACCTTC
CDR3 protein: CASSLDSYGYTF

clone size: few
D gene: .
V gene: TRBV12-5
J gene: TRBJ1-4
CDR3 DNA: TGTGCTAGTGGTTCGCAGTCTGCAACTAATGAAAAACTGTTTTTT
CDR3 protein: CASGSQSATNEKLFF

clone size: .
D gene: TRBD1
V gene: TRBV5-1
J gene: TRBJ2-7
CDR3 DNA: TGCGCCAGCAGCTCCCGGACAGGGAGCTCCTACGAGCAGTACTTC
CDR3 protein: CASSSRTGSSYEQYF